The T cell receptor (beta chain) under discussion was sequenced for a study of vaccination effects on CD4 cells after COVID-19. About this clone: Its antigen remains unidentified.

After expansion with viral peptide pools in the ViraFEST assay, antigen-specific CD4+ T cells were sequenced. When less than 12 days of culture had elapsed, CD4+ T cells were isolated. Recipients of the vaccine had no prior SARS-CoV-2 infection and negative nucleocapsid antibodies. Only in-frame clones appear in the TCRdb table, and some are missing; sequencing was by immunoSEQ multiplex PCR. This sample has some 22,000 clones; just under 75% occur once, and the top ten carry under 3.5%. Trimming took off 5 bases at V and 4 bases at J, with 8 bases between the two ends. This CDR3 region has 13 residues. Germline-derived CDR1 and CDR2 are MNHEY and SVGEGT.

The receptor was isolated from a human donor who received a COVID-19 vaccine. This sample comprised CD4+ T cells from PBMCs cultured with SARS-CoV-2 spike peptides, obtained before COVID-19 vaccination. The J gene is TRBJ2-2, the V gene TRBV6-2 or TRBV6-3, with unresolved D. The CDR3 here is CASSDMITGELFF. In nucleotides, the CDR3 is TGTGCCAGCAGTGATATGATCACCGGGGAGCTGTTTTTT.